One T cell receptor (beta chain) is described in this entry. Its antigen remains unidentified. This entry belongs to a study of T cells expressing NK-cell markers. No DNA is given; TCRdb re-called the 5' RACE reads and lists each CDR3 protein once. This specimen shows approximately 22,000 distinct CDR3 sequences; the ten leading clones hold around three fifths. General observations from the study: The dominant NKG2C+ clonotypes represented about 1.0-7.0% of CD8+ T cells in six donors.

The CDR3 loop spans 19 amino acids. Germline loops: CDR1 LGHNA, CDR2 YNFKEQ. This receptor was obtained from a man aged 18 to 69 in good health. The V and J genes are TRBV4-2 and TRBJ2-3; the TCRdb call, TRBD2, lacks DNA for checking. Sequenced input: blood T cells: a sorted CD56 or NKG2C T cell subset, CD4+ or CD8+ T cells, or bulk PBMC T cells (not recorded which). The CDR3 sequence is CASSRGGLAGFLSTDTQYF.